This record concerns one T cell receptor (beta chain) sequence. The antigen this receptor binds is unknown. No base quality information exists; no much larger clone differs at one position. V gives up 0 bases and J gives up 5 bases, and the segment between their germline ends measures 10 bases. The CDR1 and CDR2 encoded by the germline V gene (reference sequence) are GTSNPN and SVGIG. From cysteine to phenylalanine, the CDR3 is 13 amino acids long. The read is trimmed to its CDR3 DNA, 39 bases read in frame from base 1. These data originate in a study of OX40 agonist ivuxolimab in advanced cancers. The study in broad terms: The costimulatory receptor OX40 (CD134) was targeted by ivuxolimab, a fully human IgG2 agonistic monoclonal antibody. Patients were allowed to have had prior anti-PD-1, anti-PD-L1 or anti-CTLA-4 therapy, and 40% of the dose-escalation patients had previously received checkpoint inhibitors. Intravenous ivuxolimab was administered to patients every 2 weeks at six dose levels: 0.01, 0.1, 0.3, 1.5, 3 and 10 mg/kg. Partial responses occurred in three dose-escalation patients: two with cutaneous melanoma and one with hepatocellular carcinoma. The paper reports the monotherapy dose-escalation portion (N = 52 patients) of the phase I ivuxolimab trial. In the dose-escalation cohort, 65% to 85% of patients were male, and the mean age was around 65 years with a range of about 23 to 79. Of the roughly 51 patients in dose escalation, some 20 had hepatocellular carcinoma, some 15 had melanoma, 9 had renal cell carcinoma and 9 had head and neck cancer. Peripheral TCRbeta sequencing was intended to test whether TCR sequence diversity was altered and clonal T-cell expansion was caused by ivuxolimab.

Summary of the overall study and its limitations: Low levels of normalized T-cell clonal expansion were also seen in some nonresponding patients. The antigen specificity of the peripheral T cells that underwent clonal expansion was not determined. After ivuxolimab, CD8+ T cells had more expanded clones than CD4+ T cells on average. At doses from 0.1 to 3.0 mg/kg, clonal expansion was seen in both CD4+ and CD8+ blood T cells between baseline and week 6. In the 0.1-3.0 mg/kg groups, partial responders had among the lowest normalized peripheral clonal expansion, particularly in CD8+ T cells.

To sequence the TCRbeta CDR3 region, genomic DNA was isolated from the sorted cells. TCRbeta CDR3 regions were sequenced using the immunoSEQ Assay. Imported from immuneACCESS, the table was reduced by TCRdb to in-frame sequences with V and J called. These copies leave out some clones; in studies compared against another copy, an unresolved V gene accounts for under half, and the cause of the remainder is not known. The sample data list under 100,000 clones, and approximately 92% of these were observed just once. The ten largest account for around 0.3% of the sample. The trial excluded patients who had a history of autoimmune disease or were on systemic immunosuppression. Peripheral blood for TCR sequencing was collected from all dose cohorts at baseline, on cycle 4 day 1, and on cycle 7 day 1. Samples came from an open-label, multicenter, first-in-human phase I dose-escalation trial of ivuxolimab. Adults with locally advanced or metastatic melanoma, renal cell, hepatocellular, or head and neck squamous cell carcinoma were enrolled in the trial. CD4+ and CD8+ T cells were sorted separately from peripheral blood before TCR sequencing.

The receptor chain draws on TRBV30 and TRBJ1-1; the best D guess is TRBD1, with 5 bases matching. Sequenced material: CD4+ or CD8+ T cells sorted from blood, taken in a trial of the OX40 agonist ivuxolimab. The TCR comes from an adult with an advanced solid tumor such as melanoma, head and neck, liver or kidney cancer. Here the CDR3 is given as CAWSVGQGTEAFF. The DNA is as follows: TGTGCCTGGAGTGTGGGGCAGGGTACTGAAGCTTTCTTT.